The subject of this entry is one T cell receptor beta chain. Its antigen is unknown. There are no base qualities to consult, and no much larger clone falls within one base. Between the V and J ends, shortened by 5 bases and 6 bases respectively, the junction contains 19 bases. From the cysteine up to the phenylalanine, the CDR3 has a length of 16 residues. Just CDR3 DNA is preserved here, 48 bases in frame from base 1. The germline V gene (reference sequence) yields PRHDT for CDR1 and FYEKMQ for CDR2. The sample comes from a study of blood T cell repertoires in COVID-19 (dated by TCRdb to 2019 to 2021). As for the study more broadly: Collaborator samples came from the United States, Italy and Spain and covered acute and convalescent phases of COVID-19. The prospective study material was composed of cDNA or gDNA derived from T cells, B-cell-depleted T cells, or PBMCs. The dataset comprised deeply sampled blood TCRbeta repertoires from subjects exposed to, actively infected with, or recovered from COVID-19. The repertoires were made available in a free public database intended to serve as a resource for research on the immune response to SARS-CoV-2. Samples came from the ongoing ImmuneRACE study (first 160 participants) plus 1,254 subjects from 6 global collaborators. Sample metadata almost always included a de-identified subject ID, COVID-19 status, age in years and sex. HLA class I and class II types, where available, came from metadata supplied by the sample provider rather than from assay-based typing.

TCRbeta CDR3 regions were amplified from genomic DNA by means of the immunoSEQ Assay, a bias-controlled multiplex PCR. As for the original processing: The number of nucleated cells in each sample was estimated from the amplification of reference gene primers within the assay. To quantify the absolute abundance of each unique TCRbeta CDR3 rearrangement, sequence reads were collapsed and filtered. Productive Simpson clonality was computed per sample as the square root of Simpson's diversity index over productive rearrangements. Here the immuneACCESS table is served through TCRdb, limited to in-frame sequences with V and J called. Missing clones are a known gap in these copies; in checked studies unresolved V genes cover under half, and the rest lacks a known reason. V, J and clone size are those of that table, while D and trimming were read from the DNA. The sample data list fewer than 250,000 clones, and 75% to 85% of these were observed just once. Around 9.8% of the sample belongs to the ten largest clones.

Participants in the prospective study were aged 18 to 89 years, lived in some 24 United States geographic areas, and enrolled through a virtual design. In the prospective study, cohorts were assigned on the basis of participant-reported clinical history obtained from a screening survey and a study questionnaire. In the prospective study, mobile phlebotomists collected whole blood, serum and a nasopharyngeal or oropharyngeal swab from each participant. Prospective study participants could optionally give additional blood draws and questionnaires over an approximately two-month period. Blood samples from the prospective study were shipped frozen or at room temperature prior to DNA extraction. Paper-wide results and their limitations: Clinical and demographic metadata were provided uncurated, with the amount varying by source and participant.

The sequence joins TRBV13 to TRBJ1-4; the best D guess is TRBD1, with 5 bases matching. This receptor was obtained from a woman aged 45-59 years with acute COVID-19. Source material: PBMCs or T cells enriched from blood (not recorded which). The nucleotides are TGTGCCAGCAGCCCAGTTCAGGGAAGGGTCGATGAAAAACTGTTTTTT. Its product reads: CASSPVQGRVDEKLFF.